This T cell receptor beta chain was captured by sequencing in a study of cytomegalovirus exposure and HLA in healthy donors. Study background: A subsequent analysis reported that the roughly 120 validation repertoires were produced on the same platform that had also been used for the roughly 700 first-cohort repertoires.

The assay was immunoSEQ multiplex PCR, and TCRdb's table has in-frame clones only and misses some. The table includes some 150,000 clones, 85% to 95% detected once. V was cut by 3 bases and J by 2 bases, with 12 bases left in between. This CDR3 has 15 amino acids. Germline CDR1 is MNHEY and CDR2 is SMNVEV (reference sequence). This clonotype was sampled from a man between 18 and 29 years old in good health and CMV-seropositive. Sequencing was performed on PBMCs. The V gene is TRBV27, the J gene TRBJ2-3; possibly TRBD2 for D (6 bases). CDR3 DNA sequence: TGTGCCAGCAGTTTCTCGGCGGGACCCACAGATACGCAGTATTTT. Encoded protein: CASSFSAGPTDTQYF.